A single sample gave rise to the 30 T cell receptor beta chains below, sequenced in a study of blood T cell repertoires in COVID-19. TCRdb's copy holds only in-frame clones and misses some; the assay was immunoSEQ multiplex PCR. Among more than 200,000 clones, nearly 90% were seen once, and the ten largest hold 2% to 2.5%. Sequenced material: peripheral blood. Source of these receptors: a middle-aged woman who had recovered from COVID-19.

The chain joins TRBV19 to TRBJ2-1; 14 positions match TRBD2. CDR1 LNHDA and CDR2 SQIVND come from the germline V gene (reference sequence). Trimming removed 3 bases from V and 4 bases from J; junction bases left unmatched: 11. The CDR3 is made up of 19 amino acids. CDR3 in DNA: TGTGCCAGTAGTATTAGGACTAGCGGGGGGACACTAATATACAATGAGCAGTTCTTC. Its translation: CASSIRTSGGTLIYNEQFF.

The chain combines TRBV28 with TRBJ2-7, with TRBD1 identical over 7 bases. V was clipped by 6 bases and J by 2 bases; unmatched bases: 10. Germline V lookup: CDR1 MDHEN, CDR2 SYDVKM. CDR3 size: 15 residues. The CDR3 DNA follows: TGTGCCAGCAGCTTCCCCCCGGGACAGCCCTACGAGCAGTACTTC. Translation: CASSFPPGQPYEQYF.

This clone was seen at least ten times. The V gene is TRBV21-1, the J gene TRBJ2-1; the DNA was not compared with TRBD1, the D call given in the table. TRBV21-1 is designated a pseudogene. This CDR3 comprises 17 residues. The CDR3 here is CASSRDRGKGPYNEQFF. In nucleotides, the CDR3 is TGTGCCAGCAGTAGGGACAGGGGAAAGGGTCCCTACAATGAGCAGTTCTTC.

V is TRBV7-9 and J is TRBJ2-7; D may be TRBD2 (6 bases). Germline V CDR1 and CDR2: SEHNR, FQNEAQ (reference sequence). The CDR3 spans 14 residues. V was cut by 1 base and J by 3 bases, with 10 bases left in between. DNA of the CDR3: TGTGCCAGCAGCTTAGAGGAGGGACTCTACGAGCAGTACTTC. Residues: CASSLEEGLYEQYF.

V and J are TRBV6-4 and TRBJ2-3, with a weak D call TRBD2 (6 bases). V gave up 5 bases and J gave up 1 base, with 7 bases separating them. The CDR3 length is 13 residues. Germline V gene sequence: CDR1 MRHNA, CDR2 SNTAGT. CDR3 in amino acids: CASSPSGTDTQYF. The CDR3 bases are TGTGCCAGCAGTCCTAGCGGCACAGATACGCAGTATTTT.

The chain couples TRBV7-9 to TRBJ2-6; D is unclear. Trimming pared 1 base from V and 4 bases from J, leaving 5 bases between. The germline V gene encodes CDR1 SEHNR and CDR2 FQNEAQ (reference sequence). The CDR3 totals 14 residues. CDR3 DNA sequence: TGTGCCAGCAGCTTAGTATCCGGGGCCAACGTCCTGACTTTC. It is translated as CASSLVSGANVLTF.

Comments on this clone: The sample carries other DNA sequences with the same CDR3. The chain is built from TRBV11-2 and TRBJ2-1, with a tentative D call TRBD2 (5 bases). The V gene lost 3 bases and the J gene lost 0 bases, with 12 bases spanning the gap. From germline, CDR1 is SGHAT and CDR2 FQNNGV. The CDR3 is 16 residues long. CDR3 in amino acids: CASSFRGSGSYNEQFF. The CDR3 coding sequence is TGTGCCAGCAGCTTCCGGGGATCGGGCTCCTACAATGAGCAGTTCTTC.

The chain uses TRBV27 and TRBJ2-7, with 11 bases identical to TRBD2. Germline V gene lookup returns CDR1 MNHEY and CDR2 SMNVEV (reference sequence). Trimming removed 4 bases from V and 0 bases from J; junction bases left unmatched: 5. This CDR3 has 16 residues. The CDR3 reads CASSSLAGGRSYEQYF. The DNA for the CDR3 is TGTGCCAGCAGTTCCCTAGCGGGGGGACGCTCCTACGAGCAGTACTTC.

V gene TRBV5-1 combines with J gene TRBJ2-2; 7 bases line up with TRBD1. The germline CDR1 and CDR2 sequences are SGHRS and YFSETQ. After removal of 3 bases from V and 7 bases from J, the junction contained 12 bases not matched to a gene. The CDR3 is made up of 16 amino acids. The CDR3 is CASSSIEQGNLGELFF. Here the CDR3 DNA reads TGCGCCAGCAGCTCGATCGAACAGGGGAATCTCGGGGAGCTGTTTTTT.

The chain links TRBV4-1 to TRBJ2-4; 8 bases line up with TRBD2. CDR3 size: 18 residues. Trimming removed 0 bases from V and 2 bases from J; junction bases left unmatched: 9. Germline V gives CDR1 MGHRA, CDR2 YSYEKL. CDR3 coding DNA: TGCGCCAGCAGCCAAGAGGGGGGACTAGGGACATCCAAAAACATTCAGTACTTC. The encoded protein is CASSQEGGLGTSKNIQYF.

The rearrangement uses TRBV28 and TRBJ1-5, with TRBD1 identical over 7 bases. This CDR3 is built from 16 residues. V lost 4 bases to trimming and J lost 1 base; unmatched junction nucleotides: 7. Germline CDR1 MDHEN, CDR2 SYDVKM. CDR3 sequence (DNA): TGTGCCAGCAGTTCCTGGACAGGCGGGAGCAATCAGCCCCAGCATTTT. Translated: CASSSWTGGSNQPQHF.

The rearrangement joins TRBV5-4 to TRBJ2-1, with D perhaps matching TRBD1 (6 bases). The CDR3 has 17 amino acids. Trimming took 4 bases from V and 0 from J, leaving 17 bases between them. CDR1 and CDR2 from the germline V gene are SGHNT and YYREEE (reference sequence). CDR3 in DNA: TGTGCCAGCAGCACCGGACAGTCCAGGAGCTCCTACAATGAGCAGTTCTTC. Translation gives CASSTGQSRSSYNEQFF.

The chain couples TRBV27 to TRBJ2-2; D gene unclear. Germline CDR1 and CDR2: MNHEY and SMNVEV (reference sequence). The length of the CDR3 is 14 residues. The ends were cut back, 6 bases at V and 4 bases at J, with 12 bases in the middle. The CDR3: CASRLKVGTGELFF. In DNA, the CDR3 is TGTGCCAGCAGACTAAAGGTTGGCACCGGGGAGCTGTTTTTT.

The genes are TRBV11-3 and TRBJ2-2; D is unresolved. From germline, CDR1 is SGHNT and CDR2 YENEEA. V lost 5 bases to trimming and J lost 0 bases, with 10 bases between them. There are 15 residues in the CDR3. The CDR3: CASSPHIANTGELFF. DNA of the CDR3: TGTGCCAGCAGCCCCCATATAGCGAACACCGGGGAGCTGTTTTTT.

This chain connects TRBV6-5 to TRBJ1-2; D call uncertain. The CDR3 totals 11 residues. V lost 7 bases and J lost 5, with 8 bases in between. The germline V gene has CDR1 MNHEY and CDR2 SVGAGI. The CDR3 is CASTGPYGYTF. The CDR3 DNA reads as TGTGCCAGCACTGGGCCGTATGGCTACACCTTC.

The chain employs TRBV14 and TRBJ2-1; 14 bases match TRBD2. J was trimmed by 14 bases and V by 4 bases; bases with no gene match: 7. This CDR3 has 14 amino acids. Germline loops: CDR1 SGHDN, CDR2 FVKESK. This CDR3 reads CASSLQTSGRAEFF. The CDR3 DNA sequence: TGTGCCAGCAGCCTCCAGACTAGCGGGAGGGCGGAGTTCTTC.

This chain joins TRBV3-1 (or the pseudogene TRBV3-2) and TRBJ1-1, with 7 positions matching TRBD1. CDR3 size: 17 residues. Germline V gene data show CDR1 as LGHDT and CDR2 as YNNKEL (reference sequence). The J segment lost 1 base and the V segment lost 5 bases, leaving 13 bases of the junction unmatched. For the CDR3, the DNA is TGTGCCAGCAGCTCCGGGAAAAGGGGGCCTGGGAACACTGAAGCTTTCTTT. It specifies CASSSGKRGPGNTEAFF.

This clone was recorded a few times. The chain combines TRBV5-4 with TRBJ1-6, with D possibly TRBD1 on 6 matching bases. Trimming left V 4 bases short and J 7 bases short, with 12 bases between. The length of the CDR3 is 14 residues. Looked up from germline, CDR1 is SGHNT and CDR2 is YYREEE (reference sequence). CDR3 sequence: CASSRGLMNSPLHF. CDR3 in DNA: TGTGCCAGCAGCAGGGGGTTGATGAATTCACCCCTCCACTTT.

The V and J genes are TRBV2 and TRBJ2-3, with 9 bases matching TRBD2. The CDR3 has 15 amino acids. Losses at the gene ends were 2 bases for V and 3 bases for J; bases not matched to a gene: 3. Germline CDR1 is SNHLY and CDR2 is FYNNEI. CDR3 region: CASSERLAGTDTQYF. The CDR3 DNA reads as TGTGCCAGCAGTGAAAGGCTAGCGGGAACAGATACGCAGTATTTT.

The chain recombines TRBV12-3 or TRBV12-4 with TRBJ1-2; 7 bases map to TRBD1. This CDR3 has 13 amino acids. V lost 5 bases, J lost 2 bases, and 2 bases stayed unmatched. CDR3 sequence: CASSTGQNYGYTF. The CDR3 DNA reads TGTGCCAGCAGTACGGGACAGAACTATGGCTACACCTTC.

This clone showed up just a few times. The rearrangement joins TRBV27 to TRBJ2-7, with D tentatively TRBD2 (5 bases). Germline CDR1 is MNHEY and CDR2 is SMNVEV (reference sequence). This CDR3 is built from 14 residues. Between the trimmed V and J ends, which lost 2 bases and 6 bases, there was a span of 14 bases. CDR3 DNA sequence: TGTGCCAGCAGTTTAGACCGGGGTACATCCGAGCAGTACTTC. Its translation is CASSLDRGTSEQYF.

The chain is built from TRBV7-2 and TRBJ1-5; D perhaps matches TRBD1 (6 bases). Trimming removed 5 bases at V and 3 bases at J, with 14 bases between. CDR3 size: 15 residues. Germline CDR1 is SGHTA and CDR2 is FQGNSA. The CDR3 coding sequence is TGTGCCAGCAGCGAAACAACAGGGAACAATCAGCCCCAGCATTTT. It yields the protein CASSETTGNNQPQHF.

The V gene is TRBV6-1, the J gene TRBJ2-7; maybe TRBD1 (5 bases). V was trimmed by 3 bases and J by 2 bases, leaving 8 bases between them. Germline-derived CDR1 and CDR2 are MNHNS and SASEGT. The CDR3 covers 13 residues. This CDR3 is CASSEQQAYEQYF. The DNA for the CDR3 is TGTGCCAGCAGTGAGCAACAGGCCTACGAGCAGTACTTC.

The chain couples TRBV2 to TRBJ2-1, with D maybe TRBD2 (7 bases). The CDR3 runs to 17 residues. The ends were cut back, 4 bases at V and 5 bases at J, with 21 bases in the middle. Germline lookup yields CDR1 SNHLY and CDR2 FYNNEI. CDR3 amino acids: CASSGSSTGAGDNEQFF. The DNA for the CDR3 is TGTGCCAGCAGTGGTTCTTCGACGGGGGCGGGAGACAATGAGCAGTTCTTC. Using reference TRBV2 and TRBJ2-1 for the parts outside the CDR3, the full variable domain is EPEVTQTPSHQVTQMGQEVILRCVPISNHLYFYWYRQILGQKVEFLVSFYNNEISEKSEIFDDQFSVERPDGSNFTLKIRSTKLEDSAMYFCASSGSSTGAGDNEQFFGPGTRLTVL.

This rearrangement joins TRBV5-1 to TRBJ2-3, with 8 bases aligning to TRBD2. The CDR3 length is 16 residues. The V and J ends lost 4 bases and 4 bases, in that order; junction bases with no gene match: 11. Germline assignment: CDR1 SGHRS and CDR2 YFSETQ. The DNA of the CDR3 is TGCGCCAGCAGCGGTTGGTTTGGCGGGGGGTCAGATACGCAGTATTTT. It translates to CASSGWFGGGSDTQYF. Using reference TRBV5-1 and TRBJ2-3 for the parts outside the CDR3, the full variable domain is KAGVTQTPRYLIKTRGQQVTLSCSPISGHRSVSWYQQTPGQGLQFLFEYFSETQRNKGNFPGRFSGRQFSNSRSEMNVSTLELGDSALYLCASSGWFGGGSDTQYFGPGTRLTVL.

The chain recombines TRBV6-5 with TRBJ2-3; the D gene is possibly TRBD2 (7 bases). This CDR3 has 13 amino acids. V was pared by 6 bases and J by 4 bases, with 11 bases between. Germline loops: CDR1 MNHEY, CDR2 SVGAGI. The CDR3 bases are TGTGCCAGCAGCCGCGGGGGCGCAGATACGCAGTATTTT. Residues: CASSRGGADTQYF.

This sequence joins TRBV24-1 and TRBJ2-7; 8 bases map to TRBD1. J gave up 0 bases and V 4 bases, and 4 bases lay outside the gene matches. CDR3 length: 15 residues. Germline lookup yields CDR1 KGHDR and CDR2 SFDVKD. CDR3 nucleotides: TGTGCCACCAGTGACGGAGGGACAGGCTCCTACGAGCAGTACTTC. Translation gives CATSDGGTGSYEQYF.

This chain links TRBV4-3 with TRBJ2-3; D unclear. This CDR3 is built from 16 residues. Germline CDR1 reads LGHNA; CDR2 reads YSLEER. V lost 4 bases, J lost 4 bases, and 18 bases lay in between. The CDR3 loop reads CASSPYHQEVSDTQYF. CDR3 nucleotide sequence: TGCGCCAGCAGCCCATACCATCAGGAAGTCTCAGATACGCAGTATTTT.

The chain recombines TRBV19 with TRBJ1-5, with a possible D match to TRBD1 (5 bases). Deletions cut 4 bases from V and 0 bases from J, with 13 bases between. The germline V gene has CDR1 LNHDA and CDR2 SQIVND (reference sequence). CDR3 size: 16 residues. CDR3 nucleotides: TGTGCCAGTAGTAGCACCCCGACAGTTAGCAATCAGCCCCAGCATTTT. This encodes CASSSTPTVSNQPQHF.

The gene calls are TRBV5-1 and TRBJ2-5; TRBD2 is a possible D gene (5 bases). CDR1 is SGHRS, CDR2 YFSETQ, per germline. The ends were cut back, 0 bases at V and 2 bases at J, with 11 bases in the middle. This CDR3 is built from 15 residues. The CDR3, as DNA: TGCGCCAGCAGCTTGGGTCCCGGACTGCAAGAGACCCAGTACTTC. Residues: CASSLGPGLQETQYF.